The T cell receptor (beta chain) described here comes from a study of memory CD4+ T cells and cytomegalovirus serostatus. With respect to this clone: Antigen unknown.

Study results and limitations: Median bootstrapped AUC for CMV status was approximately 0.96 originally, roughly 0.92 US-trained.

The sort gate was single viable CD3+CD4+CD8-CD45RO+ cells for memory CD4+ T cells. Serum IgG to CMV pp150, pp28, p38 and p52 defined serostatus. Methods used by the authors: Out-of-frame sequences were removed, leaving some 2 million distinct TCRbeta sequences. The table came from immunoSEQ multiplex PCR; TCRdb's copy has only in-frame clones and leaves some out. Clone size and V and J calls were adopted from that table, with D and trimming inferred from the DNA. The table shows approximately 70,000 clones, with around 76% occurring only once. The CDR3 sequence is 17 residues long. The J segment lost 2 bases and the V segment lost 5 bases, leaving 9 bases of the junction unmatched. Germline values: CDR1 SGHKS, CDR2 YYEKEE (reference sequence).

The material sequenced was memory CD4+ T cells from blood. The chain carries TRBV5-5 and TRBJ1-6; 8 bases agree with TRBD1. This receptor was identified in an adult in good health and CMV-seropositive. The CDR3 protein is CASRLDRGRTYNSPLHF. CDR3 nucleotide sequence: TGTGCCAGCAGACTAGACAGGGGAAGGACCTATAATTCACCCCTCCACTTT.